This T cell receptor beta chain is drawn from a study of molecular identifiers for immune sequencing clone quantification (dated by TCRdb to 2016 to 2018). In terms of the full investigation: For a replicate experiment, RNA from roughly 18,000 or 92,000 naive CD8 T cells was divided into five aliquots, of which four were sequenced. The study was a methods study using CD8 T cells to benchmark molecular-identifier clustering-based TCR repertoire sequencing (MIDCIRS) and TCR RNA copy counting. Study-level results and caveats: When barcode sub-clustering was left out, chimeric consensus sequences inflated TCR diversity, with chimeras reaching as high as 47%. Identical TCR molecules sharing a barcode could cause highly expanded clone sizes to be underestimated. In CMV-specific effector cells, clones with more than 20 RNA copies accounted for over 97% of molecules, whereas in naive cells such clones accounted for under 1%. Modeling estimated about 2.8 recovered TCR RNA copies per cell, compared with about 10 by digital PCR, which implies 30% to 35% capture efficiency. Spiked-in Jurkat TCR RNA (approximately 10 copies' worth), which is not part of the donor repertoire, was contained in the naive libraries. Even against a background of one million naive CD8 T cells, spiked-in Jurkat TCR RNA amounting to a single cell's worth was reported to be detectable.

Library method: PCR. Data came from an Illumina HiSeq 4000. Bulk TCR libraries were made following a previously described method, with the TCR primers given in Table S5. Purification of total RNA was performed with the Qiagen AllPrep DNA/RNA kit. Before analysis, reads from multiple sequencing runs of one library were combined. The original pipeline was this. Reads were retained only if their TCR constant sequence matched exactly, and those retained reads were trimmed to 150 nt and grouped according to their 12-nt molecular barcodes. Reads in each barcode group were sub-clustered using a 15% Levenshtein threshold, and a quality-weighted consensus sequence was built for each RNA molecule. Non-functional sequences were removed, as were lower-count sequences one edit away from another. Barcode sub-clusters with fewer than 20% of the maximum read count were removed, based on fitting two negative binomial distributions. Through fastp at Q25 and MiXCR, TCRdb rebuilt clones from the public reads, retaining in-frame beta chains. A single entry per CDR3 protein holds the most common genes and DNA from its merged rows. TCRdb's processing, not the authors', yielded these V and J calls. The sample table records about 510,000 distinct CDR3 sequences; around a fifth of these occur just once. The ten largest clones take up more than 0.8% of the sample.

This clonotype was observed many times. Its antigen remains unidentified. Base qualities are missing; no much larger clone stands one base away. The CDR3 starts with the cysteine, ends with the phenylalanine, and has 14 residues. Just the 42-base CDR3 DNA is kept, in frame starting at base 1. After removal of 4 bases from V and 5 bases from J, the junction retains 6 bases not matched to a gene. CDR1 and CDR2 are read off the germline V gene as SGHRS and YFSETQ. Libraries of naive CD8 T cells were built from 20,000 to 1,000,000 sorted cells, with 10%, 30% or 50% of the purified RNA used. On a BD FACSAria II, naive CD8 T cells were FACS-sorted as CD8+CD4-CCR7+CD45RA+ and collected into RLT Plus buffer. To test detection sensitivity, Jurkat RNA equivalent to nine to ten TCR copies was spiked into samples of roughly 17,000-1,000,000 naive CD8 T cells. CD8 T cells were enriched using RosetteSep CD8+ T Cell Enrichment Cocktail and Ficoll-Paque, and the enriched cells then underwent ACK red cell lysis.

Sequenced material: naive CD8+ T cells from blood, with Jurkat cell RNA spiked in. What this sample's cell subset or site label stands for: FACS-sorted CD8+CD4-CCR7+CD45RA+ naive T cells. This TCR was recovered from a human donor in good health. Some libraries in this study had Jurkat cell RNA spiked in. The receptor chain draws on TRBV5-1 and TRBJ2-3, with 8 junctional bases fitting TRBD2. The DNA sequence is given as TGCGCCAGCAGCCCGGGACTAGAGCTAGATACGCAGTATTTT. This is translated as CASSPGLELDTQYF.